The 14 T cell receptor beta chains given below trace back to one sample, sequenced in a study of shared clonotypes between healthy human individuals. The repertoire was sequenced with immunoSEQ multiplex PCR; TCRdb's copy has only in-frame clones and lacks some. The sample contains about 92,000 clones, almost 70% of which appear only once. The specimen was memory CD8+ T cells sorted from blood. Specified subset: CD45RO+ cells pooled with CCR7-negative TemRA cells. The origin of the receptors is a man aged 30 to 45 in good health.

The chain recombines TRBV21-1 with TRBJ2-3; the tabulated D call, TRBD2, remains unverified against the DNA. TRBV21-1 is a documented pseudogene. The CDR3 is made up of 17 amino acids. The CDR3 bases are TGTGCCAGCAGCACACCTCAGCTGCGGGCAAGCACAGATACGCAGTATTTT. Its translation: CASSTPQLRASTDTQYF.

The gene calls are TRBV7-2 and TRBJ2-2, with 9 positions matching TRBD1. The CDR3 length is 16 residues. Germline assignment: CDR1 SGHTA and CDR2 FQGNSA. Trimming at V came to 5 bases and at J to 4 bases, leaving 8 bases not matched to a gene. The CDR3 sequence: CASSPRRDRATGELFF. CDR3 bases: TGTGCCAGCAGCCCTCGCCGGGACAGGGCCACCGGGGAGCTGTTTTTT. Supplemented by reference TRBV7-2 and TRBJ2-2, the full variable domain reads GAGVSQSPSNKVTEKGKDVELRCDPISGHTALYWYRQSLGQGLEFLIYFQGNSAPDKSGLPSDRFSAERTGGSVSTLTIQRTQQEDSAVYLCASSPRRDRATGELFFGEGSRLTVL.

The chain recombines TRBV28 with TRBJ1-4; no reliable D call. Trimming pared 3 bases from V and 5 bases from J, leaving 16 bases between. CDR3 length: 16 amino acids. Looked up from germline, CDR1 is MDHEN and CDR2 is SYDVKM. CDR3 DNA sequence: TGTGCCAGCAGTTTGCCCAACACCACACCCAATGAAAAACTGTTTTTT. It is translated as CASSLPNTTPNEKLFF.

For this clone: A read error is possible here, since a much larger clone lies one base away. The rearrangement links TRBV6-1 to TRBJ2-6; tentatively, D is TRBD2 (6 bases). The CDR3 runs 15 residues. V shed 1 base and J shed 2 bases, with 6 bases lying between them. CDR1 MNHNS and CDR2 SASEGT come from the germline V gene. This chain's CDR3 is CASSEGGAGANVLTF. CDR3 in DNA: TGTGCCAGCAGTGAAGGGGGGGCTGGGGCCAACGTCCTGACTTTC.

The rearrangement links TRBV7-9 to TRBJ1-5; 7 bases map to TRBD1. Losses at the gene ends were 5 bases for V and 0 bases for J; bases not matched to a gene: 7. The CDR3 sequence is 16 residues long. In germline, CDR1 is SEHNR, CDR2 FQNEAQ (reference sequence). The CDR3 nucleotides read TGTGCCAGCAGCCCAGCGACAGGGAATAGCAATCAGCCCCAGCATTTT. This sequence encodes CASSPATGNSNQPQHF. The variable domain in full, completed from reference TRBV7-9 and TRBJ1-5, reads DTGVSQNPRHKITKRGQNVTFRCDPISEHNRLYWYRQTLGQGPEFLTYFQNEAQLEKSRLLSDRFSAERPKGSFSTLEIQRTEQGDSAMYLCASSPATGNSNQPQHFGDGTRLSIL.

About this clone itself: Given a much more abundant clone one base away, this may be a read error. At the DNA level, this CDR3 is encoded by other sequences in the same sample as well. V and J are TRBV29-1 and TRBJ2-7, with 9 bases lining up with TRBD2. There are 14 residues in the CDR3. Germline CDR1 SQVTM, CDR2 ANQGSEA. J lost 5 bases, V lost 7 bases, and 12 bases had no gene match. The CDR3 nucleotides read TGCAGCGGGGGGGGGCTAGCGGGATCCAACGAGCAGTACTTC. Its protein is CSGGGLAGSNEQYF.

CDR3 bases: TGTGCCAGCAGCTTAGGGAGAACTGAAGCTTTCTTT. This gives the protein CASSLGRTEAFF. This chain connects TRBV11-2 to TRBJ1-1; no clear D. The CDR3 loop spans 12 amino acids. The germline V gene has CDR1 SGHAT and CDR2 FQNNGV. Trimming cost V 1 base and J 5 bases, with 5 bases left between them.

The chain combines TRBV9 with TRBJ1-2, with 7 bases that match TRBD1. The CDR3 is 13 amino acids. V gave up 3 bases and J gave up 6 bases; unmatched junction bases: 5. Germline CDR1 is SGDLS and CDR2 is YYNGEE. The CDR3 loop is CASSGVGQNGYTF. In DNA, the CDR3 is TGTGCCAGCAGCGGAGTGGGACAGAATGGCTACACCTTC.

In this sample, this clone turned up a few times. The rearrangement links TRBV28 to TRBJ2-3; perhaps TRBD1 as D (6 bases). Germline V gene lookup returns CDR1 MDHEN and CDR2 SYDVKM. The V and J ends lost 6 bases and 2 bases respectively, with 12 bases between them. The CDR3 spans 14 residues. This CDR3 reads CASRQGIYTDTQYF. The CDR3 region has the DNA TGTGCCAGCAGGCAGGGGATCTACACAGATACGCAGTATTTT.

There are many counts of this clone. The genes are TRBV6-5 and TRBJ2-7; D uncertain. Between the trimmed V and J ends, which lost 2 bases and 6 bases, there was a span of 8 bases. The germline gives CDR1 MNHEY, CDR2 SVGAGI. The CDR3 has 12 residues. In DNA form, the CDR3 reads TGTGCCAGCAGTTACCCGGGTTCCGAGCAGTACTTC. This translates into CASSYPGSEQYF.

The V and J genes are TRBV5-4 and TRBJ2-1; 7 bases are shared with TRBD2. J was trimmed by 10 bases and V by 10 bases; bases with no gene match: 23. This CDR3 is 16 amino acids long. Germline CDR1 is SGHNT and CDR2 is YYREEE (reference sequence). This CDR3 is CAGLARENTVTGEQFF. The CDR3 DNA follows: TGTGCCGGGTTAGCGCGGGAGAATACAGTGACTGGGGAGCAGTTCTTC.

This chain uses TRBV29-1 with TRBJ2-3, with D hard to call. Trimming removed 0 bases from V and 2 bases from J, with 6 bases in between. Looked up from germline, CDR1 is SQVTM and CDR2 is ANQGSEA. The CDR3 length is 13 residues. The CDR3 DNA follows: TGCAGCGTTGAAGACCAGATCACAGATACGCAGTATTTT. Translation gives CSVEDQITDTQYF.

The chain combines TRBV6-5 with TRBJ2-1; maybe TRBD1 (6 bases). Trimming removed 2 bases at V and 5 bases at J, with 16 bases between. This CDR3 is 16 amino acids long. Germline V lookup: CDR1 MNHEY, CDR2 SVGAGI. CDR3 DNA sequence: TGTGCCAGCAGTTACGAAGGGACACTATACAACAATGAGCAGTTCTTC. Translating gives CASSYEGTLYNNEQFF.

CDR3 loop: CASSDSKREVPYNEQFF. The CDR3 bases are TGTGCCAGCAGTGATTCTAAGCGGGAGGTACCATACAATGAGCAGTTCTTC. V is TRBV25-1 and J is TRBJ2-1; TRBD2 agrees at 9 bases. V lost 3 bases, J lost 4 bases, and 10 bases stayed unmatched. Germline V CDR1 and CDR2: MGHDK, SYGVNS. The CDR3 length is 17 residues.